This T cell receptor beta chain was identified in a study of T cells in Graves' hyperthyroidism and ophthalmopathy. Every diagnosis used clinical symptoms, serum thyroxine and TRAb, thyroid ultrasound and orbital computed tomography. Using more than 8 ml of fresh peripheral blood, PBMCs were prepared. This clonotype was seen ten or more times. Its antigen remains unknown. The germline gives CDR1 SNHLY, CDR2 FYNNEI. The CDR3 spans 15 residues. J gave up 2 bases and V 7 bases, and 5 bases lay outside the gene matches. Amplified TCR beta CDR3 regions derived from RNA transcripts. The HTBI primer set drove a first-round RT-PCR of the TCR CDR3. Via MiXCR, TCRdb re-called the multiplex PCR reads, giving one row per CDR3 protein. The profile covers hundreds of thousands of distinct CDR3 sequences, with 16% appearing a single time and 3.8% taken by the ten largest. General observations from the study: Ophthalmopathy cases were set apart from stable hyperthyroidism by a 13 V-J model.

The clonotype originates from a woman in her twenties or thirties with Graves' hyperthyroidism. The rearrangement links TRBV2 to TRBJ2-5; 12 nucleotides agree with TRBD2. What was sequenced was blood. CDR3 sequence: CASTPTSGSQETQYF. CDR3 DNA: TGTGCCAGCACCCCGACTAGCGGGAGTCAAGAGACCCAGTACTTC.